Sequencing of this T cell receptor (beta chain) was carried out in a study of spatial heterogeneity in lung cancer (dated by TCRdb to between 2018 and 2021). For the wider study: More beta-chain than alpha-chain transcripts were consistently detected, likely reflecting higher beta-chain transcript abundance. The study quantitatively compared TCR alpha and beta repertoires across multiple tumor regions, matched nontumor lung and blood in non-small cell lung cancer. In the raw uncorrected reads, each unique combination of TCR and UMI appeared more than ten times on average. At surgery, fewer than 250 tumor regions, 63 to 70 matched nontumor lung samples and 45 to 60 PBMC samples were TCR-sequenced for both alpha and beta chains. TCR repertoire features were related to nonsynonymous mutation counts determined by whole-exome sequencing of tumor tissue. The research as a whole found: Additional single-cell paired TCR alpha and beta sequencing was considered necessary to confirm, at a functional level, the hypothesis that regional TCRs recognize regional mutations.

This clonotype came up a few times. There is no known antigen for this receptor. No base-level quality is on record; no much larger clone is a single base apart. V loses 1 base, J loses 2 bases, and the germline ends lie 9 bases apart. CDR1 LGHDT and CDR2 YNNKEL are derived from the germline V gene (reference sequence). Reading from cysteine to phenylalanine, the CDR3 counts 15 amino acids. This entry keeps only the CDR3 DNA: 45 bases, framed from base 1. Libraries were constructed by 5' RACE. TCRdb lists the instrument as NextSeq 500. To allow correction of PCR and sequencing errors, the TCR library protocol tagged every TCR cDNA molecule with a unique molecular identifier. Regarding the original processing steps: TCR identification, UMI-based error correction and CDR3 extraction were all carried out with Decombinator tools. Expanded TCRs were defined as those above a frequency of 2 per 1,000, corresponding to the top 1% of the tumor frequency distribution. Rényi diversity was computed with the R vegan package after subsampling each repertoire 100 times to 5,000 TCRs. CDR3 similarity networks were constructed using string-kernel similarity of amino acid triplets, with links drawn between CDR3s whose pairwise similarity was above 0.82. TCRdb reprocessing: public reads trimmed at Q25 with fastp, clones called with MiXCR, in-frame beta chains kept. Every entry covers one CDR3 protein and lists the most common genes and DNA from its rows. None of the V and J calls come from the authors' own analysis; TCRdb made them. The sample includes some 6,100 distinct CDR3 sequences, with roughly 8% observed a single time. The ten largest clones represent less than 20% of the sample.

Reading the label with the study, this specimen's time point is: sample taken at primary tumor resection. The donors were 60 to 80 patients from the lung TRACERx cohort who had early-stage, untreated non-small cell lung cancer. Without any cell sorting, TCR sequencing was performed on whole RNA extracted either from tumor and nontumor lung tissue or from cryopreserved PBMC samples. Only patients with enough RNA available from two or more tumor regions were chosen for TCR sequencing. A lung pathologist reviewed the tumor and adjacent nontumor lung specimens before the specimens were selected. The sample in question was normal lung tissue next to the tumor, obtained at surgery. The chain couples TRBV3-1 to TRBJ2-4, with an unclear D gene assignment. The TCR originated in a female donor with early-stage non-small cell lung cancer. At the DNA level, the sequence is TGTGCCAGCAGCCAAGGGGCCGGCCCCAAAAACATTCAGTACTTC. Translation gives CASSQGAGPKNIQYF.